The 15 T cell receptor beta chains given below trace back to one sample, sequenced in a study of CD8 T cells in ankylosing spondylitis. TCRdb passed the 5' RACE reads through MiXCR, listing each CDR3 protein once. In the table there are 350,000 to 450,000 distinct CDR3 sequences, 20% of which are singletons. The source material was blood, either unsorted or a sorted T cell fraction (not recorded which). The receptors stem from a male donor with ankylosing spondylitis or in good health (not recorded which).

This clonotype was recorded a few times. The chain combines TRBV9 with TRBJ1-1; 7 positions match TRBD1. The CDR3 covers 16 residues. Looked up from germline, CDR1 is SGDLS and CDR2 is YYNGEE. Trimming cost V 4 bases and J 0 bases; bases outside gene matches: 9. As DNA, the CDR3 is TGTGCCAGCAGCCCTGACCCGGACAGGCTGAACACTGAAGCTTTCTTT. This translates into CASSPDPDRLNTEAFF.

This clonotype was observed a few times. The chain links TRBV12-3 or TRBV12-4 to TRBJ2-3, with no clear D. CDR3 length equals 14 residues. Trimming stripped 0 bases from V and 6 bases from J, with 10 bases between. This CDR3 is CASSLALVWDTQYF. CDR3 DNA: TGTGCCAGCAGTTTAGCCCTTGTTTGGGATACGCAGTATTTT.

This clonotype was found a few times. This chain joins TRBV12-5 and TRBJ2-5; maybe TRBD2 (5 bases). The length of the CDR3 is 17 residues. The V gene's germline CDR1 is LGHNT and CDR2 FRNRAP. V was pared by 1 base and J by 0 bases, with 15 bases between. The CDR3 region is CASGLALGSPYQETQYF. CDR3 DNA: TGTGCTAGTGGTTTGGCCTTGGGGAGCCCGTACCAAGAGACCCAGTACTTC.

The genes are TRBV25-1 and TRBJ1-5; D might be TRBD1 (5 bases). Germline V gives CDR1 MGHDK, CDR2 SYGVNS. The CDR3 sequence is 15 residues long. The germline V and J ends were trimmed by 2 bases and 6 bases, with 14 bases remaining between them. In nucleotides, the CDR3 is TGTGCCAGCAGTGAAAGTGGGGGAAGTAGTCAGCCCCAGCATTTT. It specifies CASSESGGSSQPQHF.

The chain carries TRBV29-1 and TRBJ2-7, with no clear D. The CDR3 is 11 amino acids. V was trimmed by 5 bases and J by 6 bases, leaving 11 bases between them. Germline V gene data show CDR1 as SQVTM and CDR2 as ANQGSEA. The CDR3 region has the DNA TGCAGCGTTACTACCGTTTCCGAGCAGTACTTC. Its protein product is CSVTTVSEQYF.

This clonotype has more than one count but fewer than ten. V is TRBV12-3 or TRBV12-4 and J is TRBJ2-7; TRBD1 might be the D (5 bases). With 7 bases removed from V and 6 bases from J, the gap between germline ends came to 16 bases. The CDR3 is made up of 13 amino acids. DNA of the CDR3: TGTGCCAGCATGCAGGGCGGTGTTGCCGAGCAGTACTTC. This translates into CASMQGGVAEQYF.

The V gene is TRBV20-1, the J gene TRBJ2-7, with 12 positions matching TRBD1. The CDR3 totals 17 residues. CDR1 and CDR2 (germline): DFQATT, SNEGSKA (reference sequence). J lost 3 bases, V lost 2 bases, and 11 bases had no gene match. The CDR3 bases are TGCAGTGCTAGACCCAGTGCCGGGACAGGGGGCTTCTACGAGCAGTACTTC. It encodes CSARPSAGTGGFYEQYF.

This clonotype was counted between two and nine times. CDR3 region: CSARETSEQYF. CDR3 sequence (DNA): TGCAGTGCTAGAGAGACCAGCGAGCAGTACTTC. This chain uses TRBV20-1 with TRBJ2-7; D is undetermined. There are 11 residues in the CDR3. Germline CDR1 DFQATT, CDR2 SNEGSKA (reference sequence). The V end was cut by 0 bases, the J end by 6 bases, with 6 bases between.

The gene calls are TRBV12-3 or TRBV12-4 and TRBJ1-1; D gene unclear. CDR3 size: 12 residues. V lost 3 bases to trimming and J lost 4 bases, with 6 bases between them. The CDR3 loop reads CASSFQVTEAFF. CDR3 sequence (DNA): TGTGCCAGCAGTTTCCAGGTCACTGAAGCTTTCTTT.

In its sample, this clonotype was seen a few times. The chain joins TRBV5-1 to TRBJ2-7; 7 bases align to TRBD2. V was clipped by 0 bases and J by 3 bases; unmatched bases: 6. Germline V gene lookup returns CDR1 SGHRS and CDR2 YFSETQ. This CDR3 has 15 residues. DNA for the CDR3: TGCGCCAGCAGCTTGGGGGCGGGGGTTGACTACGAGCAGTACTTC. This translates into CASSLGAGVDYEQYF.

This chain connects TRBV20-1 to TRBJ1-1, with D perhaps matching TRBD1 (5 bases). The CDR3 length is 17 residues. Germline assignment: CDR1 DFQATT and CDR2 SNEGSKA (reference sequence). V lost 0 bases, J lost 2 bases, and 19 bases lay in between. CDR3: CSARETGRPRGNTEAFF. In nucleotides, the CDR3 is TGCAGTGCTAGAGAAACAGGTCGACCGAGGGGAAACACTGAAGCTTTCTTT.

The V gene is TRBV10-3, the J gene TRBJ2-7; 12 nucleotides align to TRBD2. Germline V gene sequence: CDR1 ENHRY, CDR2 SYGVKD. The CDR3 consists of 15 residues. The V segment lost 5 bases and the J segment 5 bases; nucleotides outside the gene matches: 7. The CDR3 DNA is TGTGCCATCAGTTCTAGCGGGGGGGCAAGGAACGAGCAGTACTTC. Translation: CAISSSGGARNEQYF.

CDR3 sequence (DNA): TGTGCCAGCAGCGCGGGACTCTTCACCGGGGAGCTGTTTTTT. Its translation: CASSAGLFTGELFF. This chain uses TRBV28 with TRBJ2-2, with D perhaps TRBD2 (6 bases). The germline V gene encodes CDR1 MDHEN and CDR2 SYDVKM. CDR3 length: 14 residues. Deletions cut 6 bases from V and 4 bases from J, with 12 bases between.

This clonotype was detected once. The gene calls are TRBV4-2 and TRBJ2-2; 9 positions match TRBD2. V dropped 4 bases and J dropped 0; count of bases not matched to a gene: 9. This CDR3 has 18 amino acids. From germline, CDR1 is LGHNA and CDR2 YNFKEQ. The CDR3 spells CASSPGGLAGPNTGELFF. CDR3 nucleotides: TGTGCCAGCAGCCCGGGCGGGCTAGCGGGGCCGAACACCGGGGAGCTGTTTTTT.

This clonotype was detected only a few times. This chain uses TRBV30 with TRBJ2-1; D gene uncertain. Between the trimmed V and J ends, which lost 2 bases and 4 bases, there was a span of 9 bases. The germline V gene encodes CDR1 GTSNPN and CDR2 SVGIG (reference sequence). The CDR3 totals 13 residues. CDR3: CAWSYRIYNEQFF. The CDR3 DNA sequence: TGTGCCTGGAGTTATCGGATTTACAATGAGCAGTTCTTC.